The sequence of this TCR beta chain was determined in a study of blood T cell repertoires in COVID-19. Study-wide background: Samples taken during acute and convalescent COVID-19 were collected in the United States, Italy and Spain. PBMCs, B-cell-depleted T cells, or T cells were the source of the cDNA or gDNA that made up the material.

This clone has a single count. As processed by the authors: The authors estimated nucleated cell counts from reference gene primer amplification. This table comes from immunoSEQ multiplex PCR, and its TCRdb copy is limited to in-frame clones, with some not included. Clone size and V and J calls were adopted from that table, with D and trimming inferred from the DNA. The sample has 300,000 to 450,000 clones; approximately 89% are singletons. CDR1 is KGHSH, CDR2 LQKENI, per germline. Trimming cost V 6 bases and J 7 bases; bases outside gene matches: 6. The CDR3 length is 13 residues. The rearrangement links TRBV18 to TRBJ1-1; 9 bases align to TRBD1. The sequenced material came from peripheral blood. The receptor was derived from a woman aged 60-70 years with COVID-19, enrolled during active disease. CDR3 region: CASSLQGAGEAFF. CDR3 DNA: TGTGCCAGCTCTCTACAGGGGGCGGGTGAAGCTTTCTTT.